This T cell receptor (beta chain) was retrieved from a study of blood T cell repertoires in COVID-19. The data were produced by immunoSEQ multiplex PCR, yet TCRdb's version contains in-frame clones alone and is incomplete. The sample records under 150,000 clones, 70% to 90% being singletons. Germline loops: CDR1 MNHEY, CDR2 SVGEGT. The CDR3 is made up of 15 amino acids. With 2 bases removed from V and 6 bases from J, the gap between germline ends came to 16 bases. The chain carries TRBV6-2 or TRBV6-3 and TRBJ2-5, with D possibly matching TRBD1 (6 bases). The sequenced sample consisted of PBMCs or T cells enriched from blood (not recorded which). This TCR derives from a woman aged 25 to 39 with acute COVID-19. The CDR3 region is CASSYVPTGLKTQYF. CDR3 DNA sequence: TGTGCCAGCAGTTACGTACCTACAGGGTTAAAGACCCAGTACTTC.